This T cell receptor (beta chain) comes out of a study of T-cell reconstitution after alpha-beta-depleted transplantation in children. This clonotype was observed a few times. Molecular barcoding with unique molecular identifiers was used for the TCRbeta library. One entry per CDR3 protein results from TCRdb running MiXCR on the PCR reads. The table records about 610,000 distinct CDR3 sequences, 8% to 11% of them present only once. Material: PBMCs from the stem cell graft donor, obtained from the stem cell graft. The sequence derives from a human donor who donated a stem cell graft to a child with acute myeloid leukemia.

CDR3 residues: CASSLAGTGGRQPQHF. The CDR3 region has the DNA TGTGCCAGCAGTTTAGCCGGGACAGGGGGCAGGCAGCCCCAGCATTTT. This chain links TRBV12-3 or TRBV12-4 with TRBJ1-5; 12 bases line up with TRBD1. The J segment lost 7 bases and the V segment lost 0 bases, leaving 4 bases of the junction unmatched. CDR3 length equals 16 residues.